Listed below are T cell receptor beta chains from one sample, sequenced in a study of blood T cell repertoires in COVID-19. Libraries were prepared by immunoSEQ multiplex PCR; TCRdb keeps only in-frame clonotypes and omits some of them. The repertoire has about 320,000 clones, more than 85% of them found once; the top ten carry roughly 3.9%. The sample taken for sequencing was PBMCs or T cells enriched from blood (not recorded which). These receptors were collected from a woman younger than 45 who had been exposed to COVID-19. Each CDR3 is given with its conserved first and last residue. Fields, in order: D gene, J gene, clone size, V gene, CDR3 length, CDR3 protein, CDR3 DNA. D genes are given only for firm matches. The size of a clone is reported for some rows only, either as once, few or many, or as a class for expanded clones.

TRBD1,TRBJ2-1,.,TRBV27,15,CASSLDTGGRNEQFF,TGTGCCAGCAGTTTGGACACAGGGGGGCGCAATGAGCAGTTCTTC
.,TRBJ2-4,.,TRBV3-1/TRBV3-2,16,CASSLSWVPGQNIQYF,TGTGCCAGCAGCCTCTCGTGGGTCCCAGGGCAAAACATTCAGTACTTC
.,TRBJ2-7,.,TRBV11-2,17,CASRPSGTLKPPYEQYF,TGTGCCAGCAGGCCATCCGGGACACTGAAACCTCCCTACGAGCAGTACTTC
.,TRBJ2-3,.,TRBV20-1,14,CSASRGGDTDTQYF,TGCAGTGCTAGTAGGGGGGGCGACACAGATACGCAGTATTTT
.,TRBJ2-1,once,TRBV18,14,CATAQDSVVNEQFF,TGTGCCACCGCTCAAGACTCGGTGGTGAATGAGCAGTTCTTC
TRBD1,TRBJ1-1,.,TRBV2,13,CASEQGPRTEAFF,TGTGCTTCGGAACAGGGGCCTCGAACTGAAGCTTTCTTT
.,TRBJ1-2,.,TRBV29-1,11,CSVERDFGYTF,TGCAGCGTTGAACGGGACTTTGGCTACACCTTC
TRBD1,TRBJ1-2,.,TRBV9,16,CASSVLPGQGARGYTF,TGTGCCAGCAGCGTGCTACCAGGACAGGGGGCGAGGGGCTACACCTTC
.,TRBJ2-5,.,TRBV7-9,13,CASSSPYRETQYF,TGTGCCAGCAGCTCCCCCTATCGCGAGACCCAGTACTTC
.,TRBJ1-5,.,TRBV2,13,CASSELLQGTQHF,TGTGCCAGCAGTGAACTTTTGCAGGGGACCCAGCATTTT
.,TRBJ1-2,.,TRBV9,14,CASSPQVEDYGYTF,TGTGCCAGCAGCCCCCAGGTCGAAGACTATGGCTACACCTTC
.,TRBJ2-7,.,TRBV3-1/TRBV3-2,14,CASSQGQGSYEQYF,TGTGCCAGCAGCCAAGGCCAGGGGTCCTACGAGCAGTACTTC
.,TRBJ1-4,.,TRBV2,13,CASSEYNNEKLFF,TGTGCCAGCAGTGAATATAATAATGAAAAACTGTTTTTT
.,TRBJ1-2,.,TRBV5-5,15,CASSLGRRVNYGYTF,TGTGCCAGCAGCTTGGGTCGGCGGGTCAACTATGGCTACACCTTC
.,TRBJ2-7,.,TRBV27,14,CASSFRKSSYEQYF,TGTGCCAGCAGTTTCAGGAAGAGCTCCTACGAGCAGTACTTC
TRBD1,TRBJ2-1,.,TRBV10-3,14,CAIRPGQGNNEQFF,TGTGCCATCAGGCCGGGACAGGGTAACAATGAGCAGTTCTTC
.,TRBJ2-2,.,TRBV7-3,14,CASSPQGNTGELFF,TGTGCCAGCAGCCCACAGGGTAATACCGGGGAGCTGTTTTTT
TRBD1,TRBJ1-6,.,TRBV5-1,15,CASSPRTGGNSPLHF,TGCGCCAGCAGCCCTCGGACAGGGGGCAATTCACCCCTCCACTTT
.,TRBJ2-2,.,TRBV11-3,18,CASSRPLGGGDDTGELFF,TGTGCCAGCAGCCGTCCCCTAGGAGGGGGCGACGACACCGGGGAGCTGTTTTTT
TRBD2,TRBJ2-7,.,TRBV5-1,16,CASSSARGAGKDEQYF,TGCGCCAGCAGCTCGGCCCGGGGAGCGGGGAAGGACGAGCAGTACTTC
.,TRBJ1-1,.,TRBV29-1,11,CSVAQGAEAFF,TGCAGCGTTGCACAGGGCGCTGAAGCTTTCTTT
.,TRBJ1-2,.,TRBV27,14,CASSSSPFGVGYTF,TGTGCCAGCAGTTCCTCCCCTTTTGGAGTTGGCTACACCTTC
.,TRBJ1-6,.,TRBV25-1,12,CASSTPNSPLHF,TGTGCCAGCAGTACTCCTAATTCACCCCTCCACTTT
TRBD1,TRBJ1-2,.,TRBV5-4,15,CASSPRDRGADGYTF,TGTGCCAGCAGCCCCCGGGACAGGGGAGCGGATGGCTACACCTTC
TRBD1,TRBJ1-2,.,TRBV18,15,CASSPGTGGKYGYTF,TGTGCCAGCTCACCTGGGACAGGGGGCAAGTATGGCTACACCTTC
.,TRBJ1-3,.,TRBV19,17,CASSIWAFSFSGNTIYF,TGTGCCAGTAGTATTTGGGCTTTCTCCTTCTCTGGAAACACCATATATTTT
.,TRBJ1-6,.,TRBV12-3/TRBV12-4,13,CASSGGTNSPLHF,TGTGCCAGCAGCGGGGGTACCAATTCACCCCTCCACTTT
.,TRBJ1-3,.,TRBV7-2,15,CASSYPVISGNTIYF,TGTGCCAGCAGCTATCCAGTGATCTCTGGAAACACCATATATTTT
TRBD2,TRBJ2-2,few,TRBV7-2,18,CASSRPSGGAWFTGELFF,TGTGCCAGCAGCCGTCCTAGCGGGGGGGCCTGGTTCACCGGGGAGCTGTTTTTT
TRBD1,TRBJ1-1,few,TRBV2,18,CASSPPLAFRGLNTEAFF,TGTGCCAGCAGTCCCCCACTGGCCTTCAGGGGGTTGAACACTGAAGCTTTCTTT
TRBD2,TRBJ2-7,.,TRBV4-1,16,CASSQVVAGGFYEQYF,TGCGCCAGCAGCCAAGTTGTAGCGGGGGGGTTTTACGAGCAGTACTTC
.,TRBJ1-3,.,TRBV5-1,16,CASSLGTAVSGNTIYF,TGCGCCAGCAGCTTGGGGACAGCCGTCTCTGGAAACACCATATATTTT
.,TRBJ1-6,few,TRBV6-5,14,CASRPQGVGSPLHF,TGTGCCAGCAGGCCACAGGGTGTCGGTTCACCCCTCCACTTT
.,TRBJ1-6,.,TRBV5-1,13,CASSAGQSSPLHF,TGCGCCAGCAGCGCCGGACAGAGTTCACCCCTCCACTTT
TRBD2,TRBJ2-2,.,TRBV5-1,15,CASSKGLAGAGELFF,TGCGCCAGCAGCAAGGGACTAGCGGGAGCCGGGGAGCTGTTTTTT
.,TRBJ2-5,.,TRBV6-2/TRBV6-3,14,CASSPTLGRETQYF,TGTGCCAGCAGCCCGACACTAGGAAGAGAGACCCAGTACTTC
TRBD1,TRBJ1-6,.,TRBV7-2,15,CASSTRGQGESPLHF,TGTGCCAGCAGCACACGCGGACAGGGGGAATCACCCCTCCACTTT
TRBD2,TRBJ2-3,.,TRBV25-1,15,CASSHSGGAGDTQYF,TGTGCCAGCAGTCATAGCGGGGGGGCGGGAGATACGCAGTATTTT
.,TRBJ1-1,.,TRBV5-1,14,CASSLNYPNTEAFF,TGCGCCAGCAGCTTGAACTACCCGAACACTGAAGCTTTCTTT
TRBD1,TRBJ1-2,once,TRBV6-2/TRBV6-3,13,CASSLGQGTGYTF,TGTGCCAGCAGTCTCGGACAGGGCACAGGCTACACCTTC
.,TRBJ2-7,.,TRBV24-1,15,CATSGPTASSYEQYF,TGTGCCACCAGTGGACCGACGGCTAGCTCCTACGAGCAGTACTTC
TRBD1,TRBJ2-2,.,TRBV6-1,15,CASSDHRGSAGELFF,TGTGCCAGCAGTGACCACAGGGGATCGGCCGGGGAGCTGTTTTTT
.,TRBJ1-4,.,TRBV29-1,12,CSVGQGREKLFF,TGCAGCGTTGGTCAGGGGAGAGAAAAACTGTTTTTT